This entry lists 31 T cell receptor beta chains sequenced from one sample in a study of CD8+CD57+ T cells in acquired aplastic anemia. It was genomic DNA that served as the template for profiling TCR beta VDJ and CDR3. TCRdb fed the reads into MiXCR, producing one record per CDR3 protein. In the table there are approximately 130,000 distinct CDR3 sequences, under 65% of which are singletons. The sequenced patients had an expansion of CD8+CD57+ cells seen by flow cytometry. Sample: sorted CD4+, CD8+, or CD8+CD57+ T cells (not recorded which) from PBMCs. The receptor source for this set is a human donor with aplastic anemia.

The chain links TRBV15 to TRBJ1-2, with TRBD1 as a possible D gene (5 bases). V was cut by 4 bases and J by 2 bases, with 8 bases left in between. Germline assignment: CDR1 LNHNV and CDR2 YYDKDF (reference sequence). This CDR3 comprises 13 residues. The DNA of the CDR3 is TGTGCCACCAGCACCGGGGCCAACTATGGCTACACCTTC. This encodes CATSTGANYGYTF.

This clonotype was counted once. The chain couples TRBV10-3 to TRBJ2-2; no clear D. The germline V and J ends were trimmed by 3 bases and 3 bases, with 5 bases remaining between them. This CDR3 spans 13 amino acids. The germline gives CDR1 ENHRY, CDR2 SYGVKD. CDR3 DNA sequence: TGTGCCATCAGTGAACGGGACACCGGGGAGCTGTTTTTT. This sequence encodes CAISERDTGELFF.

The chain couples TRBV15 to TRBJ1-6; possible D gene TRBD1, 5 bases. The ends were cut back, 9 bases at V and 8 bases at J, with 23 bases in the middle. Germline V gene lookup returns CDR1 LNHNV and CDR2 YYDKDF (reference sequence). This CDR3 has 16 residues. CDR3 region: CATGRGISLGDSPLHF. The CDR3 DNA follows: TGTGCCACGGGGAGGGGTATTTCGCTGGGAGATTCACCCCTCCACTTT. Complete variable domain (other parts from reference TRBV15 and TRBJ1-6): DAMVIQNPRYQVTQFGKPVTLSCSQTLNHNVMYWYQQKSSQAPKLLFHYYDKDFNNEADTPDNFQSRRPNTSFCFLDIRSPGLGDTAMYLCATGRGISLGDSPLHFGNGTRLTVT.

The V and J genes are TRBV11-1 and TRBJ2-1; D is ambiguous. The CDR3 covers 16 residues. The V gene's germline CDR1 is SGHAT and CDR2 FQDESV (reference sequence). V dropped 5 bases and J dropped 0 bases, with 14 bases sitting between them. The CDR3 loop is CASSLGPLYSYNEQFF. The CDR3 bases are TGTGCCAGCAGCCTTGGCCCCCTTTACTCCTACAATGAGCAGTTCTTC.

The V gene is TRBV29-1, the J gene TRBJ2-7; D possibly corresponds to TRBD2 (6 bases). The CDR3 runs to 14 residues. V dropped 4 bases and J dropped 0 bases, with 13 bases sitting between them. From germline, CDR1 is SQVTM and CDR2 ANQGSEA. This chain's CDR3 is CSVVRDGSSYEQYF. The CDR3 coding sequence is TGCAGCGTTGTACGGGACGGGAGCTCCTACGAGCAGTACTTC.

The chain is built from TRBV7-9 and TRBJ2-1; D is unresolved. Trimming pared 2 bases from V and 9 bases from J, leaving 8 bases between. The CDR3 spans 12 residues. The V gene's germline CDR1 is SEHNR and CDR2 FQNEAQ (reference sequence). The CDR3 is CASSLSRSEQFF. The DNA of the CDR3 is TGTGCCAGCAGCTTATCCAGATCTGAGCAGTTCTTC.

The chain carries TRBV20-1 and TRBJ2-1, with 8 bases lining up with TRBD2. Germline CDR1 and CDR2: DFQATT and SNEGSKA (reference sequence). The V gene end was trimmed by 2 bases and the J gene end by 0 bases; junction bases not matched to a gene: 6. The CDR3 is 16 residues long. Here the CDR3 DNA reads TGCAGTGCTAGACCGGGGGGGACGAGCTCCTACAATGAGCAGTTCTTC. This encodes CSARPGGTSSYNEQFF.

V is TRBV29-1 and J is TRBJ1-1; D not resolved. CDR1 and CDR2 (germline): SQVTM, ANQGSEA. The ends were cut back, 4 bases at V and 3 bases at J, with 6 bases in the middle. The CDR3 is 11 amino acids. DNA for the CDR3: TGCAGCGTTGGGACGTACACTGAAGCTTTCTTT. Its translation: CSVGTYTEAFF.

To note about this clonotype: One end of the junction is discordant with germline, which a read error may explain. V is TRBV25-1 and J is TRBJ2-1, with D perhaps TRBD1 (5 bases). The CDR3 has 13 residues. Looked up from germline, CDR1 is MGHDK and CDR2 is SYGVNS. The CDR3 region is CASSGRMDNEQLF. CDR3 sequence (DNA): TGTGCCAGCAGTGGACGGATGGACAATGAGCAGCTCTTC.

Remarks on this clonotype: Compared with germline, one end of the junction differs, possibly owing to a read error. The chain recombines TRBV10-3 with TRBJ1-2; D not resolved. Germline CDR1 ENHRY, CDR2 SYGVKD. This CDR3 is 13 amino acids long. The CDR3 is CAIRELGGNGYTF. The CDR3 nucleotides read TGTGCCATCAGGGAGTTGGGCGGTAATGGCTACACCTTC.

The rearrangement joins TRBV2 to TRBJ1-6; D is unresolved. CDR3 length equals 13 residues. V was shortened by 8 bases and J by 7 bases, with 12 bases between the two germline ends. Germline CDR1 reads SNHLY; CDR2 reads FYNNEI. The CDR3, as DNA: TGTGCCAGCCGGGGAAGCCAAAATTCACCCCTCCACTTT. This encodes CASRGSQNSPLHF.

This rearrangement joins TRBV15 to TRBJ2-3, with a possible D match to TRBD2 (5 bases). This CDR3 is 16 amino acids long. Trimming left V 1 base short and J 3 bases short, with 14 bases between. CDR1 and CDR2 from the germline V gene are LNHNV and YYDKDF (reference sequence). CDR3 nucleotide sequence: TGTGCCACCAGCAGAGGGCCCGGGATCCTGACAGATACGCAGTATTTT. Translating gives CATSRGPGILTDTQYF.

The CDR3 spells CSGDYNYGYTF. CDR3 sequence (DNA): TGCAGTGGGGACTATAACTATGGCTACACCTTC. The rearrangement uses TRBV20-1 and TRBJ1-2; D may be TRBD1 (5 bases). The CDR3 length is 11 residues. CDR1 and CDR2 (germline): DFQATT, SNEGSKA (reference sequence). Trimming cost V 7 bases and J 1 base, with 7 bases left between them.

The DNA for the CDR3 is TGTGCCACCAGCAGAGATCGTGCACTACAGGGCCGGGAGCAGTACTTC. Translated, it gives CATSRDRALQGREQYF. The chain uses TRBV15 and TRBJ2-7; TRBD1 is a possible D gene (6 bases). V lost 0 bases to trimming and J lost 7 bases, with 19 bases between them. CDR3 size: 16 residues. CDR1 is LNHNV and CDR2 is YYDKDF in the germline V gene (reference sequence).

This clonotype was observed a few times. This sequence joins TRBV7-9 and TRBJ2-7; a weak D match, TRBD1 (6 bases). The CDR3 extends over 11 amino acids. V lost 5 bases and J 8 bases, leaving 10 bases between the germline ends. Germline V gene lookup returns CDR1 SEHNR and CDR2 FQNEAQ (reference sequence). The CDR3 is CASSPGQKQYF. In DNA, the CDR3 is TGTGCCAGCAGCCCCGGACAGAAGCAGTACTTC. The entire variable domain, with the rest obtained from reference TRBV7-9 and TRBJ2-7, is as follows: DTGVSQNPRHKITKRGQNVTFRCDPISEHNRLYWYRQTLGQGPEFLTYFQNEAQLEKSRLLSDRFSAERPKGSFSTLEIQRTEQGDSAMYLCASSPGQKQYFGPGTRLTVT.

The sample holds a few counts of this clonotype. J is TRBJ2-7 and V is TRBV15; 8 bases line up with TRBD2. The CDR3 extends over 15 amino acids. Per the germline V gene, CDR1 is LNHNV and CDR2 is YYDKDF (reference sequence). After removal of 0 bases from V and 3 bases from J, the junction contained 4 bases not matched to a gene. The DNA of the CDR3 is TGTGCCACCAGCAGAGATCGGGGGGGTAGCTACGAGCAGTACTTC. Amino acid sequence: CATSRDRGGSYEQYF.

The chain uses TRBV15 and TRBJ2-7; 7 bases fit TRBD1. The end of the DNA is better explained by TRBJ2-1, so the J call may be wrong. The CDR3 is made up of 14 amino acids. The V gene's germline CDR1 is LNHNV and CDR2 YYDKDF (reference sequence). CDR3 nucleotide sequence: TGTGCCACCAGCACGAGGACAGGCCCTAATGAGCAGTTCTTC. Translated: CATSTRTGPNEQFF.

Remarks on this clonotype: This may stem from a read error, because a much larger clone lies one nucleotide away. The CDR3 DNA sequence: TGTGCCAGCAGCTTGTGGGAGGGAAGTTACGAGCGGTACTTC. Amino acids: CASSLWEGSYERYF. This sequence joins TRBV5-6 and TRBJ2-7; TRBD2 matches 7 bases. The V gene's germline CDR1 is SGHDT and CDR2 YYEEEE. The CDR3 spans 14 residues.

The chain employs TRBV2 and TRBJ1-2; maybe TRBD1 (5 bases). Trimming took off 6 bases at V and 5 bases at J, with 19 bases between the two ends. This CDR3 is built from 15 residues. CDR1 is SNHLY, CDR2 FYNNEI, per germline. DNA of the CDR3: TGTGCCAGCAGGGAGGGGCCAGGTCTTGAATATGGCTACACCTTC. Protein product: CASREGPGLEYGYTF.

The chain recombines TRBV24-1 with TRBJ2-7, with 7 bases fitting TRBD1. Germline CDR1 is KGHDR and CDR2 is SFDVKD. CDR3 length: 16 amino acids. V was pared by 3 bases and J by 10 bases, with 17 bases of the junction left unmatched. The CDR3 DNA sequence: TGTGCCACCAGTGATCCAAGGGACAGCCGCGTTGTGAGACAGTACTTC. The encoded protein is CATSDPRDSRVVRQYF.

The J gene is TRBJ2-1, the V gene TRBV9; no firm D call. Deletions cut 3 bases from V and 5 bases from J, with 9 bases between. This CDR3 is 13 amino acids long. Germline V gene sequence: CDR1 SGDLS, CDR2 YYNGEE. The CDR3 spells CASSEDTNNEQFF. The CDR3 DNA reads TGTGCCAGCAGCGAAGACACCAACAATGAGCAGTTCTTC.

Comment on this clonotype: One end of the junction varies from germline; a read error may be responsible. The rearrangement links TRBV10-3 to TRBJ2-7; 10 bases map to TRBD1. The CDR3 is made up of 14 amino acids. CDR1 is ENHRY, CDR2 SYGVKD, per germline. The CDR3 spells CASSSGTGVHEQYF. The CDR3 nucleotides are TGTGCCAGCAGTTCCGGGACAGGGGTCCACGAGCAGTACTTC.

The rearrangement links TRBV2 to TRBJ1-6, with a tentative D call TRBD1 (6 bases). The CDR3 is 14 residues long. CDR1 SNHLY and CDR2 FYNNEI come from the germline V gene. The V end was cut by 3 bases, the J end by 10 bases, with 13 bases between. The CDR3 DNA sequence: TGTGCCAGCAGTGACGGGACACTAAAATCACCCCTCCACTTT. This gives the protein CASSDGTLKSPLHF.

This chain links TRBV7-3 with TRBJ2-3, with D unclear. The CDR3 spans 13 residues. The germline V gene has CDR1 SGHTA and CDR2 FQGTGA. Trimming removed 1 base at V and 5 bases at J, with 7 bases between. In DNA form, the CDR3 reads TGTGCCAGCAGCTTAAGTCCAGGAGATACGCAGTATTTT. Its protein is CASSLSPGDTQYF.

By proportion, this clonotype is medium-sized (0.01 to 0.1%). J is TRBJ1-1 and V is TRBV10-2, with 8 bases identical to TRBD1. Germline lookup yields CDR1 WSHSY and CDR2 SAAADI. The CDR3 spans 13 residues. Trimming took 6 bases from V and 0 from J; bases not matched to a gene: 0. CDR3 nucleotides: TGCGCCAGCAGGACAGGGGTGAACACTGAAGCTTTCTTT. Translation gives CASRTGVNTEAFF.

The chain recombines TRBV12-3 or TRBV12-4 with TRBJ2-7, with 9 bases matching TRBD2. The CDR3 length is 14 residues. With 7 bases clipped from V and 3 bases from J, the junction kept 7 bases outside the gene matches. The CDR3 loop reads CASTGSGSGYEQYF. The CDR3 DNA follows: TGTGCCAGCACCGGTAGCGGGAGTGGCTACGAGCAGTACTTC.

Details on this clonotype: Mismatch with germline at one junction end may stem from a read error. The chain uses TRBV24-1 and TRBJ1-5; 7 nucleotides agree with TRBD1. CDR1 KGHDR and CDR2 SFDVKD come from the germline V gene. CDR3 size: 13 residues. The CDR3 protein is CATSGGGNQPQHF. DNA of the CDR3: TGTGCCACCAGTGGAGGGGGCAATCAGCCCCAGCACTTT.

The chain is built from TRBV28 and TRBJ1-1; TRBD1 agrees at 9 bases. Germline lookup yields CDR1 MDHEN and CDR2 SYDVKM. The CDR3 consists of 13 residues. V gave up 6 bases and J gave up 7 bases; unmatched junction bases: 6. The CDR3 reads CASSLGTGFEAFF. CDR3 in DNA: TGTGCCAGCAGCCTCGGGACAGGGTTTGAAGCTTTCTTT.

This chain connects TRBV3-1 to TRBJ1-5; tentative D call: TRBD1 (6 bases). The germline gives CDR1 LGHDT, CDR2 YNNKEL (reference sequence). CDR3 length equals 14 residues. Between the trimmed V and J ends, which lost 8 bases and 5 bases, there was a span of 16 bases. The CDR3 nucleotides read TGTGCCAGCCCCGCGGGGGGGCGAGATCAGCCCCAGCATTTT. It translates to CASPAGGRDQPQHF.

This clonotype has more than one count but fewer than ten. CDR3 in DNA: TGTGCCACCAGTGCCGGAGGACCCTACGAGCAGTACTTC. Translated, it gives CATSAGGPYEQYF. The chain has TRBV24-1 and TRBJ2-7; a weak D match, TRBD2 (5 bases). CDR1 and CDR2 from the germline V gene are KGHDR and SFDVKD. V was cut by 5 bases and J by 2 bases, with 9 bases left in between. The CDR3 length is 13 residues.

This clonotype was seen just once. The CDR3: CATMRGPQSGELFF. The CDR3 DNA sequence: TGTGCCACCATGCGGGGGCCTCAGTCCGGGGAGCTGTTTTTT. The chain joins TRBV10-3 to TRBJ2-2; weak D call: TRBD2 (7 bases). The CDR3 is 14 amino acids. The V end was cut by 10 bases, the J end by 6 bases, with 18 bases between. Germline CDR1 is ENHRY and CDR2 is SYGVKD.